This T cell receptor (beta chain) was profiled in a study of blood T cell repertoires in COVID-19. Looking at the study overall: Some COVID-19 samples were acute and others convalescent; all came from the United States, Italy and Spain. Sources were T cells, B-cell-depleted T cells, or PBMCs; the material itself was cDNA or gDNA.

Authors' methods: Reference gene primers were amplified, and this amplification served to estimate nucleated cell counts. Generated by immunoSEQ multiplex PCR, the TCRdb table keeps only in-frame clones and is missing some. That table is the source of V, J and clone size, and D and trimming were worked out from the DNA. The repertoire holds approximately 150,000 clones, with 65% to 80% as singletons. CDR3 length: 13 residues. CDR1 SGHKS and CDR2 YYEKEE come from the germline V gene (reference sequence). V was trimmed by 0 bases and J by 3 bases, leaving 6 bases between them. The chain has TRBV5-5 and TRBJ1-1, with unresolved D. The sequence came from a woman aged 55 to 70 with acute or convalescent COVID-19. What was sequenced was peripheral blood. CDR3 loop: CASSLVPDTEAFF. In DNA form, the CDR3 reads TGTGCCAGCAGCTTGGTCCCAGACACTGAAGCTTTCTTT.